This T cell receptor beta chain appears in the sequencing data of a study of memory CD4+ T cells and cytomegalovirus serostatus. General study findings and limits: Each of approximately 70 CMV-associated TCRbeta sequences occurred in one to five individuals. Suggested: most of the CMV-linked TCR signature lies in CD4+ memory cells.

Remarks on this clone: The antigen remains undetermined.

This table comes from immunoSEQ multiplex PCR, and its TCRdb copy is limited to in-frame clones, with some not included. This sample has 61,000 or so clones, with roughly 80% found just once. Single viable CD3+CD4+CD8-CD45RO+ cells were sorted as the memory CD4+ T cells. Donors' CMV status reflects serum IgG against pp150, pp28, p38, p52. Total CD4+ T cells were enriched by CD4 positive selection. V lost 0 bases and J lost 4, with 9 bases in between. This CDR3 region has 14 residues. Germline lookup yields CDR1 LGHNA and CDR2 YSLEER. Material for sequencing was memory CD4+ T cells from blood. This receptor was identified in an adult in good health and CMV-seronegative. Some clones in this sample may be carry-over from other donors' samples. The chain couples TRBV4-3 to TRBJ1-1; D possibly corresponds to TRBD1 (6 bases). The DNA of the CDR3 is TGCGCCAGCAGCCAAGAGTGGGGGGCCACTGAAGCTTTCTTT. This sequence encodes CASSQEWGATEAFF.